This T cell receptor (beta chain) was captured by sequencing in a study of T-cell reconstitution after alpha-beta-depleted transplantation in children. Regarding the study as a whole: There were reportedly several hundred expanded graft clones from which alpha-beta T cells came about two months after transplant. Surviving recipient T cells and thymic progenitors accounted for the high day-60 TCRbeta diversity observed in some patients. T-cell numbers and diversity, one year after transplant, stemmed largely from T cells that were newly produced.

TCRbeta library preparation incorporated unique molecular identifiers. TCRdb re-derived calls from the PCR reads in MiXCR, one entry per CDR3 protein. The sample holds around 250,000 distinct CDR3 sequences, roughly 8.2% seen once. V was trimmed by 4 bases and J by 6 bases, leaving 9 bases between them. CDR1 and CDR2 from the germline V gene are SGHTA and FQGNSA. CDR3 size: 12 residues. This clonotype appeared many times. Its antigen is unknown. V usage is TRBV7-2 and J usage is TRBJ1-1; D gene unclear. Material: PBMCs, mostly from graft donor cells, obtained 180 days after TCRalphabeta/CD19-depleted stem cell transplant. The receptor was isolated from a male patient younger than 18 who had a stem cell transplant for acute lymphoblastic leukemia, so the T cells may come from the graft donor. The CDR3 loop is CASSSLLAEAFF. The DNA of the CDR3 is TGTGCCAGCAGCTCCCTTTTGGCTGAAGCTTTCTTT. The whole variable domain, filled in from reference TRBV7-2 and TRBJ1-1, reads GAGVSQSPSNKVTEKGKDVELRCDPISGHTALYWYRQSLGQGLEFLIYFQGNSAPDKSGLPSDRFSAERTGGSVSTLTIQRTQQEDSAVYLCASSSLLAEAFFGQGTRLTVV.